These T cell receptor beta chains were read from a single sample in a study of blood T cell repertoires in COVID-19. TCRdb keeps only in-frame clones here, not all; method: immunoSEQ multiplex PCR. In the table there are roughly 120,000 clones, roughly 87% of which are singletons. The sequencing sample was made of peripheral blood. The receptors originated from a human donor in a cohort sampled during active COVID-19. The CDR3 runs from the conserved cysteine through the conserved F or W. The D gene is left open where the match is weak.

v_gene	d_gene	j_gene	CDR3aa	CDR3nt
TRBV10-1	.	TRBJ2-5	CASSPSAATQETQYF	TGCGCCAGCAGCCCTTCTGCAGCGACCCAAGAGACCCAGTACTTC
TRBV18	TRBD1	TRBJ1-5	CASSPYGTGVYSNQPQHF	TGTGCCAGCTCACCCTACGGGACAGGTGTTTATAGCAATCAGCCCCAGCATTTT
TRBV2	TRBD1	TRBJ1-3	CASSEQGGSGNTIYF	TGTGCCAGCAGCGAACAGGGGGGAAGTGGAAACACCATATATTTT
TRBV11-2	.	TRBJ2-6	CASSSGQISGANVLTF	TGTGCCAGCAGCTCCGGACAGATCTCTGGGGCCAACGTCCTGACTTTC
TRBV29-1	TRBD2	TRBJ2-7	CSGGAGRGEQYF	TGCAGCGGTGGGGCAGGGAGGGGCGAGCAGTACTTC
TRBV27	TRBD2	TRBJ2-7	CASSSPTSGKYEQYF	TGTGCCAGCAGTTCGCCTACTAGCGGGAAATACGAGCAGTACTTC
TRBV19	.	TRBJ1-3	CASRRQASSGNTIYF	TGTGCCAGTCGTAGGCAGGCGAGCTCTGGAAACACCATATATTTT
TRBV9	.	TRBJ1-4	CASSAPREGSSEKLFF	TGTGCCAGCAGCGCCCCCCGGGAGGGGTCCTCCGAAAAACTGTTTTTT
TRBV3-1/TRBV3-2	TRBD2	TRBJ2-7	CASSPTSGRFGYEQYF	TGTGCCAGCAGCCCGACTAGCGGGAGATTCGGGTACGAGCAGTACTTC
TRBV5-4	TRBD2	TRBJ2-5	CASSLALAEETQYF	TGTGCCAGCAGCTTGGCACTAGCGGAGGAGACCCAGTACTTC
TRBV14	TRBD2	TRBJ2-3	CASSQEITSGRNTQYF	TGTGCCAGCAGCCAAGAAATCACTAGCGGGAGGAATACGCAGTATTTT
TRBV24-1	TRBD1	TRBJ2-5	CATSEGDRDDETQYF	TGTGCCACCAGTGAGGGGGACAGGGATGACGAGACCCAGTACTTC
TRBV11-2	.	TRBJ1-1	CASSLGTAMNTEAFF	TGTGCCAGCAGCTTAGGGACAGCGATGAACACTGAAGCTTTCTTT